The T cell receptor beta chain under discussion was sequenced for a study of shared clonotypes between healthy human individuals. Study conclusions and caveats: Memory subsets had estimated richness that was generally smaller than that of naive subsets. The sampled material consisted only of blood, and tissue repertoires are likely to differ.

Only in-frame clones appear in the TCRdb table, and some are missing; sequencing was by immunoSEQ multiplex PCR. The repertoire has 750,000 to 1,000,000 clones, about 91% of them found once; the top ten carry 24%. Naive-designated CD8 cells lacked CD45RO, were positively enriched for CCR7, and omitted terminally differentiated effector memory CD45RA+ cells. A remark on this clone: Its antigen is undetermined.

The CDR3 runs 15 residues. Trimming took 5 bases from V and 4 from J; bases not matched to a gene: 6. CDR1 and CDR2 (germline): SGHRS, YFSETQ. The sample taken for sequencing was naive CD8+ T cells sorted from blood. The TCR originated in a man younger than 40 in good health. The chain recombines TRBV5-1 with TRBJ2-3; TRBD2 matches at 11 bases. The CDR3 loop reads CASSKLAGAADTQYF. CDR3 DNA: TGCGCCAGCAGTAAACTAGCGGGAGCCGCAGATACGCAGTATTTT.